The 12 T cell receptor beta chains below were found in one sample sequenced in a study of control samples from healthy donors and cancer patients. Generated by immunoSEQ multiplex PCR, the TCRdb table keeps only in-frame clones and is missing some. The sample records about 200,000 clones, about 90% being singletons. Sequenced material: blood. These TCRs come from a man aged 30 to 39 in good health.

The rearrangement uses TRBV5-6 and TRBJ2-4; 7 bases line up with TRBD1. The germline V gene has CDR1 SGHDT and CDR2 YYEEEE. The CDR3 length is 19 residues. V was clipped by 4 bases and J by 7 bases; unmatched bases: 23. CDR3 residues: CASSLQPRITGESRNIQYF. The CDR3 DNA sequence: TGTGCCAGCAGCCTACAGCCTCGAATTACAGGGGAATCCCGGAACATTCAGTACTTC.

The chain combines TRBV2 with TRBJ1-5, with D possibly being TRBD1 (6 bases). With 5 bases removed from V and 7 bases from J, the gap between germline ends came to 18 bases. Germline lookup yields CDR1 SNHLY and CDR2 FYNNEI. This CDR3 has 15 amino acids. CDR3 nucleotide sequence: TGTGCCAGCAGTCCAAGGGGGGATCCGAGGCAGCCCCAGCATTTT. Protein sequence: CASSPRGDPRQPQHF. Full variable domain (outside the CDR3, taken from reference TRBV2 and TRBJ1-5): EPEVTQTPSHQVTQMGQEVILRCVPISNHLYFYWYRQILGQKVEFLVSFYNNEISEKSEIFDDQFSVERPDGSNFTLKIRSTKLEDSAMYFCASSPRGDPRQPQHFGDGTRLSIL.

The V and J genes are TRBV18 and TRBJ1-5; no clear D. The CDR3 covers 13 residues. The ends were cut back, 2 bases at V and 5 bases at J, with 7 bases in the middle. The V gene's germline CDR1 is KGHSH and CDR2 LQKENI. The CDR3 DNA sequence: TGTGCCAGCTCACCAGAGAAGTATCAGCCCCAGCATTTT. It is translated as CASSPEKYQPQHF.

The rearrangement uses TRBV7-2 and TRBJ1-3; D is ambiguous. V lost 5 bases and J 7 bases, leaving 6 bases between the germline ends. From germline, CDR1 is SGHTA and CDR2 FQGNSA. The CDR3 has 11 residues. The CDR3 loop reads CASSPPNTIYF. Written as DNA, the CDR3 is TGTGCCAGCAGCCCACCCAACACCATATATTTT.

The chain couples TRBV2 to TRBJ1-4; 8 bases fit TRBD1. The CDR3 extends over 16 amino acids. Unmatched junction bases numbered 10, after V lost 6 bases and J lost 4 bases. Germline values: CDR1 SNHLY, CDR2 FYNNEI. This chain's CDR3 is CASRADQGANNEKLFF. CDR3 nucleotide sequence: TGTGCCAGCAGGGCAGACCAGGGGGCGAATAATGAAAAACTGTTTTTT. Filled out from reference TRBV2 and TRBJ1-4, the complete variable domain reads EPEVTQTPSHQVTQMGQEVILRCVPISNHLYFYWYRQILGQKVEFLVSFYNNEISEKSEIFDDQFSVERPDGSNFTLKIRSTKLEDSAMYFCASRADQGANNEKLFFGSGTQLSVL.

The gene calls are TRBV19 and TRBJ2-5; TRBD2 agrees at 11 bases. This CDR3 is 18 amino acids long. Per germline, CDR1 LNHDA and CDR2 SQIVND (reference sequence). V lost 5 bases and J lost 2; bases outside the gene matches: 13. CDR3 sequence (DNA): TGTGCCAGTAGTCGAATAGCGGGGGGGATCGACCTACAAGAGACCCAGTACTTC. Amino acids: CASSRIAGGIDLQETQYF.

The chain has TRBV11-2 and TRBJ1-2; 8 bases fit TRBD1. J was trimmed by 3 bases and V by 1 base; bases with no gene match: 7. The CDR3 runs 16 residues. Germline V gene data show CDR1 as SGHAT and CDR2 as FQNNGV. The CDR3: CASSLGQGARDYGYTF. CDR3 nucleotides: TGTGCCAGCAGCTTAGGTCAGGGGGCGAGAGACTATGGCTACACCTTC.

CDR3 in DNA: TGTGCCAGCAGCCAAGCGAGGGGTAGTTGGGCTGAAGCTTTCTTT. It encodes CASSQARGSWAEAFF. This chain links TRBV3-1 (or the pseudogene TRBV3-2) with TRBJ1-1, with a tentative D call TRBD1 (5 bases). The germline gives CDR1 LGHDT, CDR2 YNNKEL (reference sequence). Trimming removed 1 base at V and 6 bases at J, with 15 bases between. The length of the CDR3 is 15 residues.

The CDR3: CASSEAGEGGYTF. CDR3 bases: TGTGCCAGCAGTGAAGCAGGGGAGGGAGGCTACACCTTC. The chain uses TRBV6-1 and TRBJ1-2, with D possibly being TRBD1 (5 bases). The V end lost 0 bases, the J end lost 8 bases, and 10 bases lay between the germline ends. CDR1 MNHNS and CDR2 SASEGT come from the germline V gene. There are 13 residues in the CDR3.

The chain uses TRBV18 and TRBJ2-1, with TRBD2 as a possible D gene (7 bases). The V gene lost 0 bases and the J gene lost 4 bases, with 16 bases spanning the gap. Germline V gene sequence: CDR1 KGHSH, CDR2 LQKENI. This CDR3 has 17 residues. The CDR3 loop reads CASSPPTGGKLYNEQFF. The CDR3 region has the DNA TGTGCCAGCTCACCACCGACGGGGGGCAAATTGTACAATGAGCAGTTCTTC. The whole variable domain, filled in from reference TRBV18 and TRBJ2-1, reads NAGVMQNPRHLVRRRGQEARLRCSPMKGHSHVYWYRQLPEEGLKFMVYLQKENIIDESGMPKERFSAEFPKEGPSILRIQQVVRGDSAAYFCASSPPTGGKLYNEQFFGPGTRLTVL.

This chain joins TRBV7-9 and TRBJ2-1, with 9 bases matching TRBD2. Germline V gene sequence: CDR1 SEHNR, CDR2 FQNEAQ (reference sequence). CDR3 length: 18 residues. Trimming at V came to 1 base and at J to 3 bases, leaving 10 bases not matched to a gene. The CDR3 DNA is TGTGCCAGCAGCTTAGGTCTAGCGGGGTCCCTTAGCTACAATGAGCAGTTCTTC. It encodes CASSLGLAGSLSYNEQFF.

This chain joins TRBV7-3 and TRBJ1-2, with 7 bases matching TRBD1. Germline CDR1 SGHTA, CDR2 FQGTGA. V shed 5 bases, J shed 4 bases, and the junction held 13 bases outside the gene matches. This CDR3 spans 16 amino acids. The CDR3 is CASSPEGVTGSYGYTF. CDR3 DNA sequence: TGTGCCAGCAGCCCCGAAGGGGTGACAGGGAGCTATGGCTACACCTTC.